The clone carrying this TCR beta chain was seen at least ten times. Its antigen remains unidentified. In TCRdb, the 5' RACE reads were re-called with MiXCR into one record per CDR3 protein. The sample gives 15,000 to 20,000 distinct CDR3 sequences, around 6.5% of which show up once; 3% to 4% is in the top ten. Time point in this sample: sample taken at primary tumor resection. The sample is drawn from a study of spatial heterogeneity in lung cancer. Notes on the study in general: Counts that tracked tumor mutation counts were those of expanded intratumoral alpha and beta TCRs. Among tumor T cells, estimated coverage was approximately 7% for alpha chains and roughly 14% for beta chains.

The CDR3 is 13 residues long. Between the trimmed V and J ends, which lost 5 bases and 1 base, there was a span of 12 bases. The germline V gene encodes CDR1 SQVTM and CDR2 ANQGSEA. This clonotype was sampled from a female donor with early-stage non-small cell lung cancer. The chain uses TRBV29-1 and TRBJ2-7, with D perhaps assigned TRBD1 or TRBD2 (5 bases each). Sequenced here: lung tumor tissue, sampled at surgery. The CDR3 nucleotides read TGCAGCGTTCAGCCCTGGGGGTCCTACGAGCAGTACTTC. It encodes CSVQPWGSYEQYF.